Given below is one T cell receptor beta chain in context. The antigen it binds to is not known. There are no base qualities to consult, and no much larger clone falls within one base. These data originate in a study of shared clonotypes between healthy human individuals (dated by TCRdb to 2018 to 2020). General notes on the study: A couple of women and three men aged 18 to 49 years were included in the cohort. Per donor, three plates each were used for CD4 naive and CD4 memory, two for CD8 naive, and one for CD8 memory. Blood TCR repertoires of about 5 healthy adults were deeply sequenced to estimate repertoire size and the extent of clonotype sharing between individuals. To increase sequencing depth and limit assay-specific biases, different laboratories used diverse techniques to prepare libraries and sequence TCR repertoires. Each donor's leukapheresis produced roughly between roughly 0.85 and 9.5 billion PBMCs.

The research as a whole found: Sampling was restricted to blood, and TCR repertoires in tissues likely differ from the TCR repertoires found in blood. The genetic and exposure-history diversity represented was limited by the small number of donors. Clonotypes shared by all four sorted-subset donors showed higher generation probabilities than non-shared clonotypes. Pairwise subsampling led to the expectation that sequencing depth would affect the degree of clonotype sharing among donors. When several donors were compared, the shared fraction of clonotypes was 5% to 6.5% for naive CD4, 3.5% for naive CD8, roughly 2.5% for memory CD4, and about 0.36% for memory CD8. Incomplete sequencing was indicated by rarefaction of sorted-subset datasets, despite the large sequencing depth. Estimated clonotype richness was generally larger for naive than for memory subsets.

As encoded in the germline V gene (reference sequence), CDR1 is SEHNR while CDR2 is FQNEAQ. The trim is 3 bases for V and 2 bases for J, with a gap of 11 bases between the germline ends. From the cysteine through the phenylalanine, the CDR3 covers 14 amino acids. CDR3 DNA only is kept here, 42 bases in frame from base 1. Using the deep immunoSEQ assay, TCR CDR3 regions were amplified from genomic DNA by multiplex PCR. Extracted genomic DNA from each cell subset was spread evenly across all wells of several immunoSEQ 96-well plates, with each plate serving as a replicate. Each replicate PCR for sorted subsets received around 200 ng genomic DNA, equal to roughly 29,000 T cell genomes. The purified libraries were quantified using a Qubit 3.0 fluorometer, sized with a Bioanalyzer 2100, and then quantified again using the KAPA Library Quantification kit. Each immunoSEQ 96-well plate was sequenced on its own single-read 150-cycle Illumina NextSeq 550 flow cell. In the source study's methods: Because the immunoSEQ output included only junctional sequences and no quality scores, the filtering could not be the same as the filtering used for full-length reads. Sequences were annotated with PyIR, a Python wrapper for IgBLAST v1.9, using IMGT germline references to assign V/J genes and CDR3. Any read was removed if the V/J assignment was weak (E-value above 1e-6), the CDR3 was missing, or the read contained stop codons, out-of-frame junctions, or ambiguous translated residues. V3J clonotypes were defined by identical inferred V gene, J gene, and CDR3 amino acid sequence. Percentage overlap between repertoires was calculated by dividing the number of shared unique clonotypes by the size of the smaller repertoire. Richness of each repertoire was evaluated using RTK rarefaction, the Chao1 estimator, and Recon v2.1 estimates of unobserved clonotypes. For all TCRbeta clonotypes obtained by the gDNA method from a few donors, generation probabilities were computed with OLGA. This is the immuneACCESS table as TCRdb keeps it, with only in-frame sequences that have V and J called. A part of the clones is gone; compared with another copy, unresolved V genes explain less than half, and the rest is unexplained. V, J and clone size reflect that table, while D and trimming were determined from the DNA. The sample data list roughly 550,000 clones, and 95% to 96% of these were observed just once. The top ten constitute roughly 0.1% of the sample.

CD8 naive samples were obtained by positive selection for CCR7 among CD45RO-negative cells, yielding a CD45RA+CCR7+ population from which TemRA cells were excluded. Donors were healthy HIV-negative adults with no recently reported acute infections or vaccinations. Every donor was a Caucasian adult living in Nashville, Tennessee, USA. Blood was obtained by leukapheresis, after which PBMCs were separated by Ficoll-Histopaque density gradient centrifugation and cryopreserved in liquid nitrogen vapor phase. Analytical flow cytometry was used to check the purity and quantity of each magnetically sorted T cell population. From each sorted fraction, genomic DNA was isolated and quantified by UV absorbance on a Nanodrop 2000c.

The chain is encoded by TRBV7-9 joined to TRBJ2-7, with no confident D gene call. The clonotype was recovered from a woman aged 25 to 39 in good health. The sequencing sample was made of naive CD8+ T cells sorted from blood. The sample's cell subset or site label, decoded: CD45RA+CCR7+. The base sequence is TGTGCCAGCAGCTTCGTGGACGGAACCTACGAGCAGTACTTC. It codes for CASSFVDGTYEQYF.